This TCR beta chain derives from a study of CD8 T cells in Susac syndrome (dated by TCRdb to the late 2010s). About the investigation overall: Whether CD8+ T cell activation and differentiation in Susac syndrome was antigen driven was tested using repertoire sequencing.

RNA was extracted with the RNeasy kit and about 0.45 to 1 ug was reverse transcribed using random hexamers. The immunoSEQ multiplex PCR assay, which covers 54 Vbeta and 13 Jbeta segments, was used to amplify TCR beta CDR3 regions. Bias from PCR amplification was corrected by using a synthetic template baseline for primer optimization and for computational correction. The source study handled its data this way. Only productive sequences were kept, with reads annotated to V, D and J genes according to IMGT and analyzed in immunoSEQ Analyzer. Clonality was calculated as one minus the Shannon entropy normalized by log2 of the number of productive unique sequences. Public and private clones were assessed among the 100 most prevalent clones of each patient and control. A clone was defined as Susac-specific if it was absent from the healthy and MS cohorts, from over a thousand published viral clones and from other ImmuneACCESS disease sequences. In TCRdb, the public reads were trimmed at Q25 with fastp and aligned with MiXCR, with productive beta chains retained. When rows share a CDR3 protein, they turn into one entry using the most common DNA and genes. TCRdb, rather than the study authors, made the V and J calls. Counted in this sample were under 200,000 distinct CDR3 sequences; just under 95% of them appeared once. The ten biggest clones cover about 0.13% of the sample.

The study at large found these results: The number of individuals in the TCR sequencing and HLA analysis was recognized as being relatively small.

As for this clonotype: Its antigen has not been determined. Base qualities are missing; no much larger clone stands one base away.

High-throughput TCR beta sequencing profiled peripheral blood CD8+ and CD4+ T cells from healthy donors, Susac syndrome patients and multiple sclerosis patients. Healthy donors were included as age- and sex-matched controls. Bulk CD8+ and CD4+ T cells were purified magnetically by negative isolation, whereas CD8+ TEMRA cells were enriched by FACS. Blood was drawn into EDTA tubes, processed within 24 hours, and PBMCs were isolated by density gradient centrifugation. PBMCs intended for TCR sequencing were cryopreserved in liquid nitrogen and thawed later in a water bath at 37 degrees C. The sorted or isolated CD4+, CD8+ and CD8+ TEMRA cells reached a purity of at least 90%. The TCR comes from a human donor in good health. The specimen sequenced was CD4+ T cells from PBMCs.

The DNA sequence is TGTGCCAGCAGCCCTAGCGGAACCCGTGAGACCCAGTACTTC. This yields the protein CASSPSGTRETQYF. The chain employs TRBV7-2 and TRBJ2-5; TRBD2 lines up with 7 middle nucleotides. Reading from cysteine to phenylalanine, the CDR3 counts 14 amino acids. Just the 42-base CDR3 DNA is kept, in frame starting at base 1. Trimming accounts for 5 bases at V and 5 bases at J, while the number of junction bases matched to no gene is 8. The CDR1 and CDR2 encoded by the germline V gene are SGHTA and FQGNSA.